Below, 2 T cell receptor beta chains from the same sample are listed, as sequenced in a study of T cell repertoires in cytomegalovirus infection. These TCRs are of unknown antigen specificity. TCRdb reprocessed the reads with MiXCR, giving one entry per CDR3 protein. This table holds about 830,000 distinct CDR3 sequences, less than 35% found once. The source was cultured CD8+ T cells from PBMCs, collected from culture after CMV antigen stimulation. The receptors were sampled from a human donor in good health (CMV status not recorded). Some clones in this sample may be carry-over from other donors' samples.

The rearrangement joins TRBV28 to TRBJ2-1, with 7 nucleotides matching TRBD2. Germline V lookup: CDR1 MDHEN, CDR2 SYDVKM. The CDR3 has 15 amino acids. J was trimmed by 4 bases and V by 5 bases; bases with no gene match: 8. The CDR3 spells CASSTQRGAYNEQFF. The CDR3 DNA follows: TGTGCCAGCAGTACTCAGCGGGGAGCATACAATGAGCAGTTCTTC.

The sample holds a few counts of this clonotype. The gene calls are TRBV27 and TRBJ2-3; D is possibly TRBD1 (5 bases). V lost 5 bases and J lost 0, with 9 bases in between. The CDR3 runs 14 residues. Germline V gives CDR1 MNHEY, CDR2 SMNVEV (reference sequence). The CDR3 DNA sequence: TGTGCCAGCAGTACGACAGCCAGCACAGATACGCAGTATTTT. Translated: CASSTTASTDTQYF.